A single T cell receptor beta chain is shown here with its context. V lost 2 bases and J lost 6, with 14 bases in between. The CDR3 runs to 15 residues. Germline lookup yields CDR1 SGHTA and CDR2 FQGNSA. Measured with immunoSEQ multiplex PCR; TCRdb has only the in-frame clones, and not every one. The table has about 260,000 clones, about 87% seen once. This sample stems from a study of blood T cell repertoires in COVID-19. The study drew participants aged about 18 to 90 years from roughly 25 US areas. Material for sequencing was PBMCs or T cells enriched from blood (not recorded which). The chain employs TRBV7-2 and TRBJ1-5; D remains unclear. This clonotype was obtained from a man between 45 and 60 years old who had been exposed to COVID-19. The CDR3, as DNA: TGTGCCAGCAGCTTAAACGCCTGGGCCACTCAGCCCCAGCATTTT. It encodes CASSLNAWATQPQHF.